The T cell receptor beta chain described here comes from a study of T-cell reconstitution after alpha-beta-depleted transplantation in children. A library of TCRbeta sequences, prepared with unique molecular identifiers, was generated. One entry per CDR3 protein results from TCRdb running MiXCR on the PCR reads. The table shows around 400,000 distinct CDR3 sequences, with about a tenth occurring only once. This clonotype was seen a few times. This CDR3 contains 17 residues. Unmatched junction bases numbered 7, after V lost 3 bases and J lost 5 bases. Germline CDR1 and CDR2: SGHRS and YFSETQ. J is TRBJ2-2 and V is TRBV5-1; 13 nucleotides agree with TRBD2. The sequence was collected from a human donor who donated a stem cell graft to a child with acute myeloid leukemia. The starting material was PBMCs from the stem cell graft donor, obtained from the stem cell graft. The CDR3: CASSWGTSGAVTGELFF. The CDR3, as DNA: TGCGCCAGCAGCTGGGGGACTAGCGGGGCAGTGACCGGGGAGCTGTTTTTT.